The T cell receptor (beta chain) described here comes from a study of blood T cell repertoires in COVID-19. Overall study context: PBMCs, B-cell-depleted T cells, or T cells provided the cDNA or gDNA that made up the material.

This clone was seen only once. In the original workflow: Counts of nucleated cells, estimated from reference gene primer amplification, were obtained. Measured with immunoSEQ multiplex PCR; TCRdb has only the in-frame clones, and not every one. Clone size and the V and J calls come from that table; the DNA yielded D and trimming. The sample includes 150,000 or so clones, about 73% seen only once; the top ten take roughly 1.5%. The CDR3 spans 14 residues. Germline assignment: CDR1 SNHLY and CDR2 FYNNEI. V lost 3 bases, J lost 3 bases, and 3 bases stayed unmatched. Sequencing was done on a sample of peripheral blood. This sequence joins TRBV2 and TRBJ2-5; 8 bases agree with TRBD2. This receptor was obtained from a man older than 75 with acute or convalescent COVID-19. CDR3 region: CASSDYSGEETQYF. The CDR3 DNA is TGTGCCAGCAGTGACTATAGCGGGGAAGAGACCCAGTACTTC.